At least ten counts were recorded for the clone carrying this TCR beta chain. V was pared by 6 bases and J by 1 base, with 10 bases between. CDR1 MNHEY and CDR2 SMNVEV come from the germline V gene (reference sequence). The CDR3 is 13 amino acids. These data belong to a study of T cells in Graves' hyperthyroidism and ophthalmopathy. The PBMCs were taken from about 10 ml of fresh peripheral blood. From RNA transcripts, TCR beta CDR3 regions were amplified. TCR CDR3 regions were first amplified by RT-PCR with HTBI primers. TCRdb used MiXCR to reprocess the multiplex PCR reads, holding one entry per CDR3 protein. Among some 620,000 distinct CDR3 sequences listed, about 17% were seen once.

The sample comprised blood. The chain joins TRBV27 to TRBJ2-7; the D gene is possibly TRBD1 (6 bases). This sequence originates from a woman in her twenties or thirties with Graves' hyperthyroidism. CDR3 bases: TGTGCCAGCAGCCGGACAGTGTCCTACGAGCAGTACTTC. It specifies CASSRTVSYEQYF.